This T cell receptor beta chain was captured in a study of blood T cells in healthy people across ages. Study-wide results and caveats: Diversity figures derived from one million T cells were judged to underestimate the true value.

Per sample, extraction of total RNA gave at least 6 micrograms in every case. The length of the CDR3 is 12 residues. V lost 2 bases and J lost 6; bases outside the gene matches: 0. Germline CDR1 reads SNHLY; CDR2 reads FYNNEI. A second PCR, run for about 7 to 11 cycles, used a sample-barcoded 5' primer plus a J-beta primer mix. TCRdb redid the calling of the 5' RACE reads with MiXCR, one entry per CDR3 protein. The table lists roughly 860,000 distinct CDR3 sequences, 55% to 65% of them singletons. Details on this clonotype: Antigen specificity is unknown.

The material sequenced was blood. The receptor comes from a man aged 30-40 years in good health. The rearrangement links TRBV2 to TRBJ1-1; 7 bases match TRBD1. The CDR3 sequence: CASSEQGAEAFF. CDR3 in DNA: TGTGCCAGCAGTGAACAGGGGGCTGAAGCTTTCTTT.